Listed below are T cell receptor beta chains from one sample, sequenced in a study of blood T cell repertoires in COVID-19. Sequencing was performed with immunoSEQ multiplex PCR; in TCRdb, only in-frame clones are kept and a portion is missing. This sample has tens of thousands of clones; more than 80% occur once, and the top ten carry approximately 1.3%. The sequenced sample consisted of peripheral blood. The receptors derive from a man aged 55 to 70 with acute or convalescent COVID-19. Each CDR3 is given with its conserved first and last residue. A D gene is named only where the DNA matches it firmly. A clone size is listed for some rows: how often the clone was seen (once, few, many), or a class if it is expanded.

>TRBV30|.|TRBJ2-2|18|.
TGTGCCTGGAGTGACACTGGTAGCGGAACTCCGAATGCCGGGGAGCTGTTTTTT
CAWSDTGSGTPNAGELFF
>TRBV28|.|TRBJ1-1|13|.
TGTGCCAGCAGAGTTGGCCCGAACACTGAAGCTTTCTTT
CASRVGPNTEAFF
>TRBV11-3|TRBD1|TRBJ1-5|14|.
TGTGCCAGCAGGCAGGGGGGTAAAGGGCAGCCCCAGCATTTT
CASRQGGKGQPQHF
>TRBV5-4|.|TRBJ2-7|16|.
TGTGCCAGCAGCTTGGGTCTACAGGGTGGGTCCTACGAGCAGTACTTC
CASSLGLQGGSYEQYF
>TRBV11-2|TRBD2|TRBJ2-3|15|.
TGTGCCAGCAGCTTAGATGGACTAGCGGGAGATACGCAGTATTTT
CASSLDGLAGDTQYF
>TRBV20-1|.|TRBJ1-5|14|once
TGCAGTGCTAGTCGGTTCGGTAGCAATCAGCCCCAGCATTTT
CSASRFGSNQPQHF
>TRBV7-2|.|TRBJ1-5|14|.
TGTGCCAGCAGCCTGACAAATAGCAATCAGCCCCAGCATTTT
CASSLTNSNQPQHF
>TRBV9|TRBD1|TRBJ1-2|15|.
TGTGCCAGCAGCGTAGGGGGACAGGCCCACTATGGCTACACCTTC
CASSVGGQAHYGYTF
>TRBV10-3|.|TRBJ1-5|14|.
TGTGCCATCAGTGAGTCGGACAGCCTAGATCCCCAGCATTTT
CAISESDSLDPQHF
>TRBV25-1|.|TRBJ1-1|13|.
TGTGCCAGCAGTGAAGGGCCGCCACCCGTCGCTTTCTTT
CASSEGPPPVAFF
>TRBV12-3/TRBV12-4|.|TRBJ1-1|13|.
TGTGCCAGCAGTCCCCATTTGAACACTGAAGCTTTCTTT
CASSPHLNTEAFF
>TRBV5-6|.|TRBJ1-5|14|.
TGTGCCAGCAGCTTGTCCTATAGCAATCAGCCCCAGCATTTT
CASSLSYSNQPQHF
>TRBV7-2|TRBD1|TRBJ2-5|15|.
TGTGCCAGCAGCCCGGACAGGGGGCTTGCAGAGACCCAGTACTTC
CASSPDRGLAETQYF
>TRBV6-5|.|TRBJ1-5|13|.
TGTGCCAGCAGCGCCTATGGCAATCAGCCCCAGCATTTT
CASSAYGNQPQHF
>TRBV11-3|TRBD2|TRBJ2-1|15|.
TGTGCCAGCAGCACCCGGACTAGCGGGAACAATGAGCAGTTCTTC
CASSTRTSGNNEQFF
>TRBV2|.|TRBJ1-2|13|.
TGTGCCAGCAGTCCGGGGGTTAACTATGGCTACACCTTC
CASSPGVNYGYTF
>TRBV7-2|.|TRBJ1-5|15|.
TGTGCCAGCAGCTTAAAAGTCGGAGTCAATCAGCCCCAGCATTTT
CASSLKVGVNQPQHF
>TRBV7-3|TRBD1|TRBJ1-6|15|.
TGTGCCAGCAGCGAGTCCGGGACAGGGAACTCACCCCTCCACTTT
CASSESGTGNSPLHF